This T cell receptor beta chain was sequenced during a study of beta chain features in type 1 diabetes. As every portion of the isolated RNA was reverse transcribed, the sequencing read expressed TCRB transcripts. Regulatory, naive and central memory T cell samples averaged around 3.5 million reads. The method was immunoSEQ multiplex PCR; TCRdb's version includes in-frame clones alone and lacks a portion of them. The table lists about 330,000 clones, approximately 11% of them singletons. Post-sort purity exceeded 98% for all sorted populations. Findings and caveats of the study: In these data, an HLA type influence on TCRB rearrangement remained unresolved. PCR might preferentially amplify shorter templates, equally in patients and controls.

A few counts support this clone. Its antigen is unidentified. This CDR3 is also generated by other DNA sequences in the sample. The sequenced material came from naive CD4+ T cells from blood. This clonotype originated in a woman aged 25 to 45 in good health.

CDR3 sequence reads: CASSRTGSSGNTIYF. The CDR3 DNA reads TGTGCCAGCTCTAGGACAGGTTCCTCTGGAAACACCATATATTTT. V usage is TRBV6-5 and J usage is TRBJ1-3, with 7 bases fitting TRBD1. Germline V gene lookup returns CDR1 MNHEY and CDR2 SVGAGI. The CDR3 runs 15 residues. The ends lost 8 bases at V and 0 bases at J; junction bases unmatched: 7.